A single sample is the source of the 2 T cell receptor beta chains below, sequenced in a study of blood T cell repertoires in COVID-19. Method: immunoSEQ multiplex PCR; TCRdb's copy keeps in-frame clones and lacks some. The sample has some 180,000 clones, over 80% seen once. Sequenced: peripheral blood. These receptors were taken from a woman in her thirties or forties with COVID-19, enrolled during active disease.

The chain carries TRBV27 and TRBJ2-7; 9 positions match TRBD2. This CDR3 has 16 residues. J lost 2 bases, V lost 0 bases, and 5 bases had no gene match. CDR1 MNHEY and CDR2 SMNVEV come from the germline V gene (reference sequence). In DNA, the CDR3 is TGTGCCAGCAGTTTATCCAGCGGGGGGCGAACCTACGAGCAGTACTTC. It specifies CASSLSSGGRTYEQYF.

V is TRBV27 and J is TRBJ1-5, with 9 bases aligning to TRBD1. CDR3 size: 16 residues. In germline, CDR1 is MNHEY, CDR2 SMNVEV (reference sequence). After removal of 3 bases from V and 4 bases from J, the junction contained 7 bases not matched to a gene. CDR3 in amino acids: CASSFYSGTGNQPQHF. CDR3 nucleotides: TGTGCCAGCAGTTTTTACTCCGGGACAGGGAATCAGCCCCAGCATTTT.